A selection of T cell receptor beta chains follows, all from one sample in a study of T cells after yellow fever vaccination. TCRdb redid the calling of the 5' RACE reads with MiXCR, one entry per CDR3 protein. This table holds about 500,000 distinct CDR3 sequences, around a sixth found once. The sequenced sample was PBMCs, obtained more than 4 days after the first yellow fever vaccination. The receptors derive from a man in his late teens or twenties who received the YFV17D yellow fever vaccine. The CDR3 runs from the conserved cysteine through the conserved F or W. A D gene is named only where the DNA matches it firmly. For some rows the clone size is stated as once, few or many, or as a class when expanded; others skip it.

CDR3 | DNA | length | J | V | D | size
CASSLIGGIAKNIQYF | TGTGCCAGCAGCTTAATTGGGGGAATCGCCAAAAACATTCAGTACTTC | 16 | TRBJ2-4 | TRBV7-8 | . | .
CASTDELAKNIQYF | TGTGCCAGCACCGATGAGCTAGCCAAAAACATTCAGTACTTC | 14 | TRBJ2-4 | TRBV7-9 | . | many
CASSPPAKNIQYF | TGTGCCAGCTCACCACCGGCCAAAAACATTCAGTACTTC | 13 | TRBJ2-4 | TRBV18 | . | .
CASSAHNIVAYGYTF | TGTGCCAGCAGTGCCCATAACATCGTAGCCTATGGCTACACCTTC | 15 | TRBJ1-2 | TRBV12-3/TRBV12-4 | . | few
CSVPGAIYNEQFF | TGCAGTGTACCAGGGGCCATCTACAATGAGCAGTTCTTC | 13 | TRBJ2-1 | TRBV20-1 | . | .
CASSAGLAIEQFF | TGTGCCAGCAGCGCGGGACTAGCCATTGAGCAGTTCTTC | 13 | TRBJ2-1 | TRBV5-4 | TRBD2 | .
CASTLLIVAGGKEGRHEQYF | TGTGCCAGCACCTTGCTCATAGTAGCGGGGGGGAAAGAGGGACGGCACGAGCAGTACTTC | 20 | TRBJ2-7 | TRBV6-2/TRBV6-3 | TRBD2 | .
CSARERLGSGYWMNTEAFF | TGCAGTGCTAGAGAGCGTTTGGGAAGTGGGTATTGGATGAACACTGAAGCTTTCTTT | 19 | TRBJ1-1 | TRBV20-1 | . | .
CASISSYNEQFF | TGTGCCTCAATAAGCTCCTACAATGAGCAGTTCTTC | 12 | TRBJ2-1 | TRBV10-3 | . | few
CSVDQTGLGEKLFF | TGCAGCGTTGACCAGACAGGACTGGGGGAAAAACTGTTTTTT | 14 | TRBJ1-4 | TRBV29-1 | . | .
CASGRTIKLYQETQYF | TGTGCCAGCGGCCGGACCATTAAATTGTACCAAGAGACCCAGTACTTC | 16 | TRBJ2-5 | TRBV6-2/TRBV6-3 | . | .
CASSQEAVTGTGSEQYF | TGCGCCAGCAGCCAAGAAGCCGTGACCGGGACAGGGAGCGAGCAGTACTTC | 17 | TRBJ2-7 | TRBV4-3 | TRBD1 | few
CASSSLTGTETQYF | TGTGCCAGCAGTTCCCTGACAGGGACGGAGACCCAGTACTTC | 14 | TRBJ2-5 | TRBV28 | TRBD1 | .
CASKLTGGVEKLFF | TGTGCCAGCAAGCTGACAGGGGGCGTTGAAAAACTGTTTTTT | 14 | TRBJ1-4 | TRBV27 | TRBD1 | .
CSVGDGDNQPQHF | TGCAGCGTTGGGGACGGAGACAATCAGCCCCAGCATTTT | 13 | TRBJ1-5 | TRBV29-1 | . | .
CASSQVRSDEQFF | TGCGCCAGCAGCCAAGTCCGATCCGATGAGCAGTTCTTC | 13 | TRBJ2-1 | TRBV4-1 | . | .
CASSMSRDRVRTEAFF | TGCGCCAGCAGCATGTCCCGGGACAGGGTTCGCACTGAAGCTTTCTTT | 16 | TRBJ1-1 | TRBV5-1 | TRBD1 | many
CSATGTGIFYEQYF | TGCAGTGCGACCGGGACAGGGATCTTCTACGAGCAGTACTTC | 14 | TRBJ2-7 | TRBV20-1 | TRBD1 | .
CASSERTSSYEQYF | TGTGCCAGCAGTGAACGGACGAGCTCCTACGAGCAGTACTTC | 14 | TRBJ2-7 | TRBV2 | . | medium-sized
CASSLGWTEAFF | TGTGCCAGCAGCTTGGGGTGGACTGAAGCTTTCTTT | 12 | TRBJ1-1 | TRBV5-6 | . | few
CASSHRRGMDETQYF | TGCGCCAGCAGCCACCGGAGAGGGATGGACGAGACCCAGTACTTC | 15 | TRBJ2-5 | TRBV5-1 | . | .
CASSPRLDRTQYF | TGTGCCAGCAGCCCCCGCTTGGATAGGACCCAGTACTTC | 13 | TRBJ2-5 | TRBV28 | . | .
CASSQDLGDNEQFF | TGCGCCAGCAGCCAAGATCTCGGTGACAATGAGCAGTTCTTC | 14 | TRBJ2-1 | TRBV4-3 | . | many
CASSQGQGAGQPQHF | TGTGCCAGCAGCCAGGGACAGGGGGCCGGGCAGCCCCAGCATTTT | 15 | TRBJ1-5 | TRBV3-1 | TRBD1 | many
CASRPVDGQPQHF | TGTGCCAGCCGCCCAGTGGACGGGCAGCCCCAGCATTTT | 13 | TRBJ1-5 | TRBV6-6 | . | few
CASRDNATNEKLFF | TGTGCCAGCAGGGACAATGCAACTAATGAAAAACTGTTTTTT | 14 | TRBJ1-4 | TRBV12-3/TRBV12-4 | . | many
CSAAETGSGNTIYF | TGCAGTGCTGCGGAGACAGGATCTGGAAACACCATATATTTT | 14 | TRBJ1-3 | TRBV20-1 | . | few
CASSLALEGVQYF | TGTGCCAGCAGTTTGGCGCTTGAAGGAGTTCAGTACTTC | 13 | TRBJ2-4 | TRBV12-3/TRBV12-4 | . | .
CASSLRGGMGTEAFF | TGTGCCAGCAGCCTCCGGGGAGGGATGGGCACTGAAGCTTTCTTT | 15 | TRBJ1-1 | TRBV7-3 | . | few
CASRHRTSQFPDNEQFF | TGTGCCAGCAGGCACCGGACTAGCCAATTCCCTGACAATGAGCAGTTCTTC | 17 | TRBJ2-1 | TRBV2 | TRBD2 | few